The entry that follows covers one TCR beta chain sequence. Its antigen is unknown. These data originate in a study of memory CD4+ T cells and cytomegalovirus serostatus. Study-wide background: Healthy Belgian adult donors included fewer than 10 CMV-positive and around 25 CMV-negative people. Study results and caveats: CMV serostatus prediction reached median AUC approximately 0.96, or 0.89 with US-trained model.

Single viable CD3+CD4+CD8-CD45RO+ cells were sorted as the memory CD4+ T cells. Original processing methods: After removing out-of-frame reads, around 2,100,000 distinct TCRbeta sequences remained. TCRdb's copy holds only in-frame clones and misses some; the assay was immunoSEQ multiplex PCR. V, J and clone size were drawn from that table, and D and trimming were deduced from the DNA. The sample yields 75,000 to 95,000 clones, approximately 80% seen once. The CDR3 spans 13 residues. Trimming took 5 bases from V and 6 from J, leaving 13 bases between them. Per germline, CDR1 SGHTA and CDR2 FQGTGA. This clonotype was obtained from an adult in good health and CMV-seronegative. The V and J genes are TRBV7-3 and TRBJ1-2; no definite D call. The sample consisted of memory CD4+ T cells from blood. The CDR3 protein is CASSQPPYDGYTF. Here the CDR3 DNA reads TGTGCCAGCAGCCAGCCGCCCTACGATGGCTACACCTTC.